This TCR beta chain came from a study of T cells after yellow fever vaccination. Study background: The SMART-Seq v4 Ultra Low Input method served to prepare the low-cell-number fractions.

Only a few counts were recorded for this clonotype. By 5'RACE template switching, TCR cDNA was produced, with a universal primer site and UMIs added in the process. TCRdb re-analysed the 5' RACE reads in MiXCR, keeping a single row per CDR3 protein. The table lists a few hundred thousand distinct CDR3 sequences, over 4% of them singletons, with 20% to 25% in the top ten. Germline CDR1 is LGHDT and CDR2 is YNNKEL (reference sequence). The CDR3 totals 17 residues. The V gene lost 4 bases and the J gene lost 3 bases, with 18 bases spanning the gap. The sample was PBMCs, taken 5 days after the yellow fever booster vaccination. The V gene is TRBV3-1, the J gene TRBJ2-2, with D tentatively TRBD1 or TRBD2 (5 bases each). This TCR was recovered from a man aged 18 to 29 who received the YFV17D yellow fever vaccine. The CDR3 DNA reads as TGTGCCAGCAGCCGATCCGGGACCCTAGTCTACACCGGGGAGCTGTTTTTT. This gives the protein CASSRSGTLVYTGELFF.